The 30 T cell receptor beta chains below all came from one sample that was sequenced in a study of CD8 T cells in ankylosing spondylitis. Study results and caveats: Ankylosing spondylitis blood appeared to be characterized by a TCR beta motif of 8 or 9 highly homologous variants.

For these TCRs, the target antigens are not known. TCRdb called the 5' RACE reads again in MiXCR, with one record for every CDR3 protein. The data show about 340,000 distinct CDR3 sequences, 7% to 9% seen once. Sequenced: blood, either unsorted or a sorted T cell fraction (not recorded which). The receptors stem from a male donor with ankylosing spondylitis.

The chain joins TRBV19 to TRBJ1-1; D ambiguous. The CDR3 totals 13 residues. V shed 4 bases and J shed 4 bases, with 10 bases lying between them. Germline values: CDR1 LNHDA, CDR2 SQIVND (reference sequence). The CDR3 loop reads CASSTGRVTEAFF. The DNA of the CDR3 is TGTGCCAGTAGTACCGGGCGGGTCACTGAAGCTTTCTTT.

A few counts support this clonotype. The rearrangement uses TRBV3-1 and TRBJ2-3, with TRBD2 matching 10 bases. The length of the CDR3 is 16 residues. Trimming cost V 0 bases and J 7 bases; bases outside gene matches: 7. CDR1 is LGHDT and CDR2 is YNNKEL in the germline V gene (reference sequence). CDR3 sequence (DNA): TGTGCCAGCAGCCAAGATTCTCTAGCGGGAGTGAATACGCAGTATTTT. Translating gives CASSQDSLAGVNTQYF.

The V and J genes are TRBV27 and TRBJ2-7; D might be TRBD2 (6 bases). CDR3 length equals 14 residues. Germline V gives CDR1 MNHEY, CDR2 SMNVEV (reference sequence). The ends were cut back, 6 bases at V and 3 bases at J, with 15 bases in the middle. The CDR3 protein is CASSRGSGYYEQYF. The CDR3 DNA reads as TGTGCCAGCAGCCGGGGGTCTGGATACTACGAGCAGTACTTC.

This clonotype turned up a few times. J is TRBJ2-2 and V is TRBV7-2; unclear D gene. CDR3 length equals 15 residues. The V end was cut by 5 bases, the J end by 5 bases, with 15 bases between. CDR1 is SGHTA, CDR2 FQGNSA, per germline. CDR3: CASSLLPTGTGELFF. DNA for the CDR3: TGTGCCAGCAGCCTACTTCCGACCGGAACCGGGGAGCTGTTTTTT.

This clonotype has at least ten counts. The rearrangement joins TRBV29-1 to TRBJ2-5; perhaps D is TRBD1 or TRBD2 (5 bases each). Germline lookup yields CDR1 SQVTM and CDR2 ANQGSEA. The CDR3 has 12 amino acids. Trimming took 7 bases from V and 3 from J, leaving 12 bases between them. CDR3 nucleotide sequence: TGCAGCGCGGGGACGTCAGAAGAGACCCAGTACTTC. Its protein is CSAGTSEETQYF.

This clonotype was found a few times. V and J are TRBV3-1 and TRBJ2-1; TRBD1 matches 7 bases. CDR1 and CDR2 from the germline V gene are LGHDT and YNNKEL (reference sequence). CDR3 length: 14 residues. The junction had 6 bases not matched to a gene; V was cut back by 1 base and J by 9 bases. CDR3 nucleotide sequence: TGTGCCAGCAGCCAAGTTGGGACAGATACTGAGCAGTTCTTC. Translated: CASSQVGTDTEQFF.

This clonotype was counted a few times. This chain uses TRBV28 with TRBJ2-5, with D unclear. CDR1 is MDHEN and CDR2 is SYDVKM in the germline V gene. V was clipped by 3 bases and J by 1 base, with 15 bases between them. There are 16 residues in the CDR3. The CDR3 sequence is CASSFSSAFGQETQYF. CDR3 sequence (DNA): TGTGCCAGCAGTTTCTCCTCGGCTTTCGGCCAAGAGACCCAGTACTTC. Supplemented by reference TRBV28 and TRBJ2-5, the full variable domain reads DVKVTQSSRYLVKRTGEKVFLECVQDMDHENMFWYRQDPGLGLRLIYFSYDVKMKEKGDIPEGYSVSREKKERFSLILESASTNQTSMYLCASSFSSAFGQETQYFGPGTRLLVL.

This clonotype occurred a few times. The rearrangement joins TRBV6-1 to TRBJ2-1, with TRBD2 identical over 9 bases. The V and J ends lost 6 bases and 9 bases, in that order; junction bases with no gene match: 9. The CDR3 is 14 amino acids. In germline, CDR1 is MNHNS, CDR2 SASEGT. CDR3: CASRPLAGVGEQFF. DNA for the CDR3: TGTGCCAGCAGACCCTTAGCGGGAGTTGGTGAGCAGTTCTTC.

This clonotype showed up many times. V gene TRBV21-1 combines with J gene TRBJ2-3; the table gives TRBD1 as D, unverified against the DNA. TRBV21-1 is recorded as a pseudogene. This CDR3 is built from 18 residues. Here the CDR3 reads CASSKALTGTENTDTQYF. CDR3 sequence (DNA): TGTGCCAGCAGCAAAGCTTTAACCGGGACAGAGAACACAGATACGCAGTATTTT.

This clonotype was counted ten times or more. The chain uses TRBV20-1 and TRBJ2-7; D may be TRBD2 (7 bases). V lost 0 bases and J 3 bases, leaving 12 bases between the germline ends. CDR3 length: 14 residues. Germline-derived CDR1 and CDR2 are DFQATT and SNEGSKA (reference sequence). In nucleotides, the CDR3 is TGCAGTGCTAGAGACGGGGGAGGGGGCTACGAGCAGTACTTC. Residues: CSARDGGGGYEQYF.

The sample holds many counts of this clonotype. The rearrangement joins TRBV6-1 to TRBJ2-1; tentatively, D is TRBD2 (5 bases). CDR1 is MNHNS and CDR2 is SASEGT in the germline V gene. CDR3 length: 11 residues. Trimming shortened V by 6 bases and J by 9 bases, and 9 bases separated the two germline ends. The CDR3 protein is CASRSGLEQFF. CDR3 coding DNA: TGTGCCAGCAGAAGTGGACTTGAGCAGTTCTTC.

This clonotype was picked up many times. V gene TRBV6-2 or TRBV6-3 combines with J gene TRBJ1-5; no reliable D call. CDR3 length equals 13 residues. Per the germline V gene, CDR1 is MNHEY and CDR2 is SVGEGT. The V end lost 7 bases, the J end lost 3 bases, and 10 bases lay between the germline ends. This chain's CDR3 is CASTGNVNQPQHF. For the CDR3, the DNA is TGTGCCAGCACCGGTAATGTCAATCAGCCCCAGCATTTT.

There are many counts of this clonotype. CDR3 loop: CASSLDRDFYEQYF. The CDR3, as DNA: TGCGCCAGCAGCTTGGACAGGGACTTCTACGAGCAGTACTTC. This chain links TRBV5-1 with TRBJ2-7; tentatively, D is TRBD1 or TRBD2 (6 bases each). CDR1 SGHRS and CDR2 YFSETQ come from the germline V gene. Trimming shortened V by 0 bases and J by 3 bases, and 10 bases separated the two germline ends. The CDR3 totals 14 residues.

This clonotype was detected ten times or more. The rearrangement uses TRBV7-2 and TRBJ2-3, with D unclear. The V end was cut by 3 bases, the J end by 5 bases, with 9 bases between. The CDR3 runs 13 residues. Germline CDR1 SGHTA, CDR2 FQGNSA. Here the CDR3 reads CASSFLPEDTQYF. CDR3 coding DNA: TGTGCCAGCAGCTTTCTCCCCGAAGATACGCAGTATTTT.

The J gene is TRBJ2-1, the V gene TRBV12-3 or TRBV12-4; D unclear. CDR3 length equals 11 residues. The V gene lost 5 bases and the J gene lost 10 bases, with 9 bases spanning the gap. Here the CDR3 reads CASSVTREQFF. The CDR3 coding sequence is TGTGCCAGCAGTGTGACCCGAGAGCAGTTCTTC.

The chain has TRBV6-1 and TRBJ2-2, with D perhaps matching TRBD2 (5 bases). The V end lost 6 bases, the J end lost 4 bases, and 18 bases lay between the germline ends. CDR1 and CDR2 from the germline V gene are MNHNS and SASEGT. This CDR3 contains 16 residues. The DNA of the CDR3 is TGTGCCAGCAGGACCACTAGATCCGCGATCACCGGGGAGCTGTTTTTT. It encodes CASRTTRSAITGELFF.

J is TRBJ2-3 and V is TRBV28; tentative D call: TRBD1 (6 bases). From germline, CDR1 is MDHEN and CDR2 SYDVKM. Trimming shortened V by 6 bases and J by 11 bases, and 9 bases separated the two germline ends. This CDR3 is 10 amino acids long. CDR3: CASRGAGQYF. The CDR3 region has the DNA TGTGCCAGCAGGGGGGCCGGGCAGTATTTT.

At least ten counts were recorded for this clonotype. CDR3 sequence reads: CASSFTGESYEQYF. In nucleotides, the CDR3 is TGTGCCAGCAGTTTCACAGGGGAATCCTACGAGCAGTACTTC. The chain carries TRBV12-3 or TRBV12-4 and TRBJ2-7, with TRBD1 identical over 7 bases. The CDR3 has 14 amino acids. Trimming removed 3 bases from V and 1 base from J; junction bases left unmatched: 3.

This rearrangement joins TRBV9 to TRBJ2-3; 7 nucleotides match TRBD1. The CDR3 spans 12 residues. Germline V gene sequence: CDR1 SGDLS, CDR2 YYNGEE. Trimming took 3 bases from V and 8 from J; bases not matched to a gene: 3. The CDR3 region has the DNA TGTGCCAGCAGCGCCGACAGGGCTACGCAGTATTTT. Its protein is CASSADRATQYF.

This clonotype came up many times. V usage is TRBV20-1 and J usage is TRBJ2-1; D may correspond to TRBD1 or TRBD2 (5 bases each). Deletions cut 5 bases from V and 13 bases from J, with 18 bases between. The CDR3 loop spans 12 amino acids. Germline CDR1 DFQATT, CDR2 SNEGSKA (reference sequence). The chain's CDR3 is CSAAYGTNSQFF. CDR3 coding DNA: TGCAGTGCTGCATATGGGACGAACTCCCAGTTCTTC.

The chain uses TRBV7-2 and TRBJ2-1; D not resolved. With 0 bases removed from V and 12 bases from J, the gap between germline ends came to 12 bases. CDR1 is SGHTA and CDR2 is FQGNSA in the germline V gene. The CDR3 loop spans 13 amino acids. The CDR3 sequence is CASSLAVRAGQFF. In DNA, the CDR3 is TGTGCCAGCAGCTTAGCCGTAAGGGCTGGGCAGTTCTTC.

The gene calls are TRBV12-3 or TRBV12-4 and TRBJ1-2; the D gene is possibly TRBD1 (6 bases). V was shortened by 3 bases and J by 7 bases, with 6 bases between the two germline ends. There are 11 residues in the CDR3. The CDR3 coding sequence is TGTGCCAGCAGTTTGGGGGCTGGCTACACCTTC. It specifies CASSLGAGYTF.

This chain joins TRBV5-6 and TRBJ1-5; tentatively, D is TRBD1 (5 bases). V lost 4 bases and J lost 5, with 16 bases in between. The CDR3 runs 15 residues. Germline V gives CDR1 SGHDT, CDR2 YYEEEE. CDR3 in DNA: TGTGCCAGCAGCGTTCGGGACGGAAGGGATCAGCCCCAGCATTTT. This translates into CASSVRDGRDQPQHF.

This clonotype was counted many times. V is TRBV27 and J is TRBJ2-2; TRBD1 might be the D (6 bases). The CDR3 spans 15 residues. V was pared by 1 base and J by 3 bases, with 9 bases between. Germline V gene lookup returns CDR1 MNHEY and CDR2 SMNVEV (reference sequence). This CDR3 reads CASSLLGADTGELFF. In nucleotides, the CDR3 is TGTGCCAGCAGTTTATTGGGGGCGGACACCGGGGAGCTGTTTTTT.

This clonotype was counted ten times or more. The rearrangement joins TRBV25-1 to TRBJ2-7; D unclear. Between the trimmed V and J ends, which lost 4 bases and 4 bases, there was a span of 11 bases. The CDR3 contains 13 residues. From germline, CDR1 is MGHDK and CDR2 SYGVNS. The CDR3: CASSASGDYEQYF. The CDR3 nucleotides are TGTGCCAGCAGTGCGTCAGGAGATTACGAGCAGTACTTC.

The rearrangement joins TRBV20-1 to TRBJ2-1, with TRBD2 matching over 10 bases. Germline V gives CDR1 DFQATT, CDR2 SNEGSKA (reference sequence). With 3 bases clipped from V and 8 bases from J, the junction kept 7 bases outside the gene matches. CDR3 size: 14 residues. CDR3 in DNA: TGCAGTGCTAGCAGGGCTAGCGGGAGCGATGAGCAGTTCTTC. Residues: CSASRASGSDEQFF.

This clonotype was picked up many times. The J gene is TRBJ2-1, the V gene TRBV14, with TRBD2 matching over 11 bases. The V segment lost 4 bases and the J segment 0 bases; nucleotides outside the gene matches: 5. Germline-derived CDR1 and CDR2 are SGHDN and FVKESK. This CDR3 is built from 17 residues. DNA for the CDR3: TGTGCCAGCAGCCGGGGACTAGCGGCTAGCTCCTACAATGAGCAGTTCTTC. As protein: CASSRGLAASSYNEQFF.

This clonotype was picked up a small number of times. The V call is TRBV7-9, the J call TRBJ1-4; no firm D call. From germline, CDR1 is SEHNR and CDR2 FQNEAQ (reference sequence). The CDR3 covers 12 residues. V lost 1 base and J lost 7, with 4 bases in between. The CDR3 here is CASSLDSEKLFF. CDR3 coding DNA: TGTGCCAGCAGCTTAGACAGTGAAAAACTGTTTTTT.

This clonotype was seen only a few times. The chain carries TRBV30 and TRBJ1-1; D gene unclear. The V gene lost 3 bases and the J gene lost 6 bases, with 23 bases spanning the gap. Germline V CDR1 and CDR2: GTSNPN, SVGIG (reference sequence). This CDR3 region has 16 residues. This chain's CDR3 is CAWSPSPRALTAEAFF. The CDR3 DNA reads TGTGCCTGGAGCCCTTCTCCTAGGGCATTGACGGCTGAAGCTTTCTTT.

The chain combines TRBV10-3 with TRBJ2-7; 9 bases align to TRBD2. Trimming took 7 bases from V and 5 from J; bases not matched to a gene: 12. Looked up from germline, CDR1 is ENHRY and CDR2 is SYGVKD. The CDR3 consists of 15 residues. In nucleotides, the CDR3 is TGTGCCATCAAGGGAGCAGTAGCGGGAGTTGACGAGCAGTACTTC. This gives the protein CAIKGAVAGVDEQYF.